One sample yielded the 19 T cell receptor beta chains listed below, sequenced in a study of human T cells and chemical hapten exposure (dated by TCRdb to the early 2020s). The library was made by 5' RACE. The instrument was an Illumina MiSeq. The public reads were reprocessed in TCRdb via fastp at Q25 and MiXCR, keeping in-frame beta chains. Rows with a matching CDR3 protein are joined into one entry that keeps the most common DNA and genes. The sample table shows some 150,000 distinct CDR3 sequences, and 3.5% to 5% are seen once. The ten top clones hold over 1.1% of the sample. Total RNA was isolated from unfractionated whole blood collected in Tempus Blood RNA tubes. The receptors were sampled from a female donor in good health.

For this clonotype: Possible read error: a much larger clone is one base away. V usage is TRBV20-1 and J usage is TRBJ2-3; 8 nucleotides match TRBD2. The CDR3 is 16 residues long. Germline lookup yields CDR1 DFQATT and CDR2 SNEGSKA (reference sequence). In nucleotides, the CDR3 is TGCAGTGCTAGTCTGGCGGGGGGTCTATTAGCGGATACGCGGTATTTT. Its protein product is CSASLAGGLLADTRYF.

This clonotype has a count of ten or more. The CDR3 coding sequence is TGCGCCAGCAGCCAAGGGGGATATCGGGGGGAAGGTGAAAAACTGTTTTTT. Translated: CASSQGGYRGEGEKLFF. The chain uses TRBV4-1 and TRBJ1-4; D is possibly TRBD1 (5 bases). Germline V gene sequence: CDR1 MGHRA, CDR2 YSYEKL. The CDR3 is made up of 17 amino acids. V lost 1 base and J 7 bases, leaving 19 bases between the germline ends.

This clonotype was seen many times. The chain couples TRBV29-1 to TRBJ2-3; 10 bases fit TRBD1. CDR1 is SQVTM and CDR2 is ANQGSEA in the germline V gene. Trimming cost V 6 bases and J 4 bases; bases outside gene matches: 13. The CDR3 runs to 16 residues. The CDR3 sequence: CSVTPNRDRGPDTQYF. The CDR3 nucleotides are TGCAGCGTGACCCCAAACCGGGACAGGGGACCAGATACGCAGTATTTT.

This clonotype has a count of ten or more. The genes are TRBV2 and TRBJ1-2; D not resolved. Trimming stripped 1 base from V and 4 bases from J, with 7 bases between. Germline V lookup: CDR1 SNHLY, CDR2 FYNNEI. CDR3 length: 13 amino acids. This chain's CDR3 is CASSEDRSYGYTF. The CDR3 DNA reads as TGTGCCAGCAGTGAAGACAGATCCTATGGCTACACCTTC.

This clonotype was detected many times. The rearrangement uses TRBV12-3 or TRBV12-4 and TRBJ2-1; 7 nucleotides match TRBD2. CDR3 length: 13 residues. With V trimmed by 10 bases and J by 8 bases, 11 bases remained unmatched. CDR3 loop: CATCRTRADEQFF. The DNA for the CDR3 is TGTGCCACTTGCCGGACTAGGGCCGATGAGCAGTTCTTC.

Only a few counts were recorded for this clonotype. This sequence joins TRBV28 and TRBJ2-7; 9 bases align to TRBD2. The trim removed 6 bases at V and 0 bases at J, leaving 3 bases unmatched. There are 14 residues in the CDR3. Germline V lookup: CDR1 MDHEN, CDR2 SYDVKM. CDR3 loop: CASRSSGDSYEQYF. CDR3 coding DNA: TGTGCCAGCAGATCTAGCGGGGACTCCTACGAGCAGTACTTC.

This clonotype was recorded many times. The chain has TRBV25-1 and TRBJ2-3, with 7 bases aligning to TRBD2. This CDR3 region has 17 residues. Germline assignment: CDR1 MGHDK and CDR2 SYGVNS. Trimming at V came to 7 bases and at J to 4 bases, leaving 17 bases not matched to a gene. The CDR3 DNA reads as TGTGCCAGCACTCCAACGCGGGGGAGTAGAGGGTCAGATACGCAGTATTTT. This translates into CASTPTRGSRGSDTQYF.

This clonotype has ten or more counts. J is TRBJ2-2 and V is TRBV9; TRBD2 matches 11 bases. The CDR3 consists of 16 residues. V dropped 3 bases and J dropped 4; count of bases not matched to a gene: 5. Looked up from germline, CDR1 is SGDLS and CDR2 is YYNGEE. CDR3: CASSGLAGGPTGELFF. DNA of the CDR3: TGTGCCAGCAGCGGGTTAGCGGGGGGGCCCACCGGGGAGCTGTTTTTT.

This clonotype has a count of ten or more. This chain connects TRBV6-6 to TRBJ2-7; 13 nucleotides align to TRBD2. Germline V gives CDR1 MNHNY, CDR2 SVGAGI (reference sequence). Trimming cost V 5 bases and J 6 bases; bases outside gene matches: 10. This CDR3 comprises 16 residues. The chain's CDR3 is CASSPGLAGVSLEQYF. The DNA for the CDR3 is TGTGCCAGCAGTCCCGGACTAGCGGGGGTTTCCCTCGAGCAGTACTTC.

This clonotype was seen a handful of times. The V gene is TRBV5-1, the J gene TRBJ2-3; 8 positions match TRBD1. This CDR3 spans 15 amino acids. V shed 4 bases, J shed 3 bases, and the junction held 7 bases outside the gene matches. Looked up from germline, CDR1 is SGHRS and CDR2 is YFSETQ. CDR3: CASSPTGDRTDTQYF. The CDR3 DNA reads as TGCGCCAGCAGCCCGACAGGGGATCGTACAGATACGCAGTATTTT.

The V gene is TRBV2, the J gene TRBJ2-5; 8 bases map to TRBD2. The CDR3 length is 12 residues. In germline, CDR1 is SNHLY, CDR2 FYNNEI. V was pared by 7 bases and J by 7 bases, with 5 bases of the junction left unmatched. CDR3 residues: CASNRGGGTQYF. In DNA, the CDR3 is TGTGCCAGCAATCGGGGGGGAGGGACCCAGTACTTC.

The chain employs TRBV5-1 and TRBJ1-6; 7 nucleotides match TRBD1. Per the germline V gene, CDR1 is SGHRS and CDR2 is YFSETQ. This CDR3 has 15 amino acids. The V segment lost 4 bases and the J segment 6 bases; nucleotides outside the gene matches: 7. This CDR3 reads CASSLRDSRNSPLHF. DNA for the CDR3: TGCGCCAGCAGCCTCCGGGACAGCCGTAATTCACCCCTCCACTTT.

Only a few counts were recorded for this clonotype. This chain connects TRBV23-1 to TRBJ2-7; tentatively, D is TRBD1 (5 bases). TRBV23-1 falls under the ORF class, with uncertain function. The CDR3 extends over 14 amino acids. Deletions cut 4 bases from V and 4 bases from J, with 14 bases between. The CDR3 spells CASSPARVLYEQYF. The CDR3 DNA reads TGCGCCAGCAGTCCGGCCAGGGTATTATACGAGCAGTACTTC.

The table lists this clonotype with many counts. The chain employs TRBV20-1 and TRBJ2-1; the match to TRBD2 covers 7 bases. V was pared by 5 bases and J by 5 bases, with 6 bases of the junction left unmatched. Germline CDR1 is DFQATT and CDR2 is SNEGSKA (reference sequence). The CDR3 runs to 13 residues. CDR3: CSARSGTHNEQFF. The CDR3 DNA is TGCAGTGCTCGAAGCGGGACTCACAATGAGCAGTTCTTC.

This clonotype has a count of ten or more. This chain uses TRBV12-3 or TRBV12-4 with TRBJ2-3; tentatively, D is TRBD1 (5 bases). V dropped 6 bases and J dropped 0 bases, with 13 bases sitting between them. This CDR3 is 15 amino acids long. CDR3 protein: CASRTTDSSTDTQYF. As DNA, the CDR3 is TGTGCCAGCAGGACGACAGACTCTAGCACAGATACGCAGTATTTT.

This clonotype appeared many times. This sequence joins TRBV20-1 and TRBJ2-7; D gene uncertain. Germline V CDR1 and CDR2: DFQATT, SNEGSKA (reference sequence). There are 12 residues in the CDR3. V shed 3 bases and J shed 2 bases, with 8 bases lying between them. CDR3 DNA sequence: TGCAGTGCTAGTAGGGATACCTACGAGCAGTACTTC. Translation gives CSASRDTYEQYF.

This clonotype was counted ten times or more. This chain joins TRBV7-7 and TRBJ2-1, with no clear D. Trimming removed 5 bases at V and 7 bases at J, with 12 bases between. The CDR3 runs 13 residues. Germline-derived CDR1 and CDR2 are SSHAT and FNYEAQ (reference sequence). This chain's CDR3 is CASSPFIGNEQFF. Written as DNA, the CDR3 is TGTGCCAGCAGCCCCTTCATCGGGAATGAGCAGTTCTTC.

This clonotype was seen ten or more times. J is TRBJ2-7 and V is TRBV7-9; 8 nucleotides align to TRBD1. The CDR3 contains 14 residues. Germline trimming cut 1 base from V and 5 bases from J; bases unmatched to any gene: 4. Germline values: CDR1 SEHNR, CDR2 FQNEAQ (reference sequence). CDR3: CASSLGQGTDEQYF. In DNA, the CDR3 is TGTGCCAGCAGCTTAGGACAGGGGACCGACGAGCAGTACTTC. The full variable domain, with the rest looked up from reference TRBV7-9 and TRBJ2-7, is DTGVSQNPRHKITKRGQNVTFRCDPISEHNRLYWYRQTLGQGPEFLTYFQNEAQLEKSRLLSDRFSAERPKGSFSTLEIQRTEQGDSAMYLCASSLGQGTDEQYFGPGTRLTVT.

This clonotype has at least ten counts. The chain couples TRBV28 to TRBJ1-2, with 7 bases lining up with TRBD1. V dropped 5 bases and J dropped 10; count of bases not matched to a gene: 13. The CDR3 spans 14 residues. Germline CDR1 and CDR2: MDHEN and SYDVKM. The CDR3 is CASSLIPWDSLYTF. CDR3 DNA: TGTGCCAGCAGTCTTATACCCTGGGACAGCCTCTACACCTTC.